The 17 T cell receptor beta chains listed next were all sequenced from one sample in a study of human T cells and chemical hapten exposure. From whole blood left unfractionated, total RNA was extracted. Separate cDNA molecules received unique molecular identifiers, which the library attached to them. TCRdb re-derived calls from the reads in MiXCR, one entry per CDR3 protein. The sample holds 95,000 to 150,000 distinct CDR3 sequences, less than 10% seen once. Source material: whole blood. The origin of the receptors is a human donor in good health. Some clones in this sample may be carry-over from other donors' samples.

At least ten counts were recorded for this clonotype. The rearrangement uses TRBV5-1 and TRBJ1-5, with a tentative D call TRBD1 (6 bases). Per the germline V gene, CDR1 is SGHRS and CDR2 is YFSETQ. With 0 bases removed from V and 2 bases from J, the gap between germline ends came to 9 bases. The CDR3 has 15 amino acids. This CDR3 reads CASSLGTAGNQPQHF. The CDR3, as DNA: TGCGCCAGCAGCTTGGGGACAGCGGGCAATCAGCCCCAGCATTTT.

This clonotype was seen a few times. This sequence joins TRBV15 and TRBJ2-1, with TRBD2 matching 9 bases. Trimming cost V 3 bases and J 7 bases; bases outside gene matches: 10. This CDR3 comprises 16 residues. Germline CDR1 reads LNHNV; CDR2 reads YYDKDF (reference sequence). The DNA for the CDR3 is TGTGCCACCAGCAGGGCCTCGGCGGGAGGGTGGAATGAGCAGTTCTTC. Amino acid sequence: CATSRASAGGWNEQFF.

This chain uses TRBV20-1 with TRBJ1-1; 7 positions match TRBD1. This CDR3 comprises 16 residues. V lost 1 base to trimming and J lost 1 base; unmatched junction nucleotides: 9. Germline lookup yields CDR1 DFQATT and CDR2 SNEGSKA (reference sequence). CDR3 amino acids: CSARARDSRGNTEAFF. The CDR3 region has the DNA TGCAGTGCTAGAGCCCGGGACAGCCGGGGGAACACTGAAGCTTTCTTT.

This clonotype was recorded many times. The chain links TRBV12-3 or TRBV12-4 to TRBJ1-6; 10 bases align to TRBD1. The CDR3 extends over 16 amino acids. The trim removed 0 bases at V and 9 bases at J, leaving 5 bases unmatched. The CDR3 here is CASSLAAGTGVSPLHF. CDR3 sequence (DNA): TGTGCCAGCAGTTTAGCGGCCGGGACAGGGGTTTCACCCCTCCACTTT.

V gene TRBV18 combines with J gene TRBJ2-1; 7 bases map to TRBD1. The J segment lost 10 bases and the V segment lost 3 bases, leaving 9 bases of the junction unmatched. CDR1 is KGHSH and CDR2 is LQKENI in the germline V gene. There are 14 residues in the CDR3. The CDR3 coding sequence is TGTGCCAGCTCACCGTTGACAGGGCCACTAGAGCAGTTCTTC. Its translation is CASSPLTGPLEQFF.

This clonotype has only a few counts. The J gene is TRBJ1-2, the V gene TRBV5-1; maybe TRBD1 (6 bases). This CDR3 has 15 residues. Germline CDR1 is SGHRS and CDR2 is YFSETQ. The ends were cut back, 2 bases at V and 4 bases at J, with 15 bases in the middle. CDR3 loop: CASSFDYSGVYGYTF. In DNA form, the CDR3 reads TGCGCCAGCAGCTTCGACTATTCAGGGGTCTATGGCTACACCTTC.

This clonotype was seen a handful of times. The V and J genes are TRBV23-1 and TRBJ2-1; TRBD1 matches at 7 bases. TRBV23-1 falls under the ORF class, with uncertain function. There are 15 residues in the CDR3. Unmatched junction bases numbered 4, after V lost 5 bases and J lost 0 bases. Here the CDR3 reads CASSWGQSSYNEQFF. Written as DNA, the CDR3 is TGCGCCAGCAGTTGGGGACAGAGCTCCTACAATGAGCAGTTCTTC.

About this clonotype itself: A clone one base away is much larger, so this may be a read error. V and J are TRBV19 and TRBJ1-6, with D perhaps matching TRBD1 (5 bases). The CDR3 is 15 residues long. The germline V gene encodes CDR1 LNHDA and CDR2 SQIVND (reference sequence). CDR3 nucleotides: TGTGCCAGTAGCCCCGGGACGTCCGATAATTCATCCCTCCACTTT. Protein: CASSPGTSDNSSLHF. Full variable domain (outside the CDR3, taken from reference TRBV19 and TRBJ1-6): DGGITQSPKYLFRKEGQNVTLSCEQNLNHDAMYWYRQDPGQGLRLIYYSQIVNDFQKGDIAEGYSVSREKKESFPLTVTSAQKNPTAFYLCASSPGTSDNSSLHFGNGTRLTVT.

The chain joins TRBV27 to TRBJ1-5; D remains ambiguous. V was pared by 3 bases and J by 4 bases, with 10 bases between. The length of the CDR3 is 14 residues. Germline CDR1 MNHEY, CDR2 SMNVEV (reference sequence). The CDR3 DNA sequence: TGTGCCAGCAGTTTTACGGGAGCGAATCAGCCCCAGCATTTT. Its protein product is CASSFTGANQPQHF.

This clonotype was found a few times. This chain connects TRBV5-8 to TRBJ2-2, with D unclear. Trimming took 0 bases from V and 3 from J, leaving 3 bases between them. The CDR3 contains 13 residues. The germline CDR1 and CDR2 sequences are SGHTS and YDEGEE. In DNA, the CDR3 is TGTGCCAGCAGCTTGGTCCACACCGGGGAGCTGTTTTTT. Its translation is CASSLVHTGELFF.

This clonotype was observed at least ten times. The chain uses TRBV14 and TRBJ2-7; D unresolved. This CDR3 comprises 12 residues. V gave up 1 base and J gave up 6 bases, with 7 bases separating them. Germline values: CDR1 SGHDN, CDR2 FVKESK. This CDR3 is CASSQVPGEQYF. The DNA for the CDR3 is TGTGCCAGCAGCCAAGTTCCGGGCGAGCAGTACTTC.

The V gene is TRBV12-3 or TRBV12-4, the J gene TRBJ2-1; D call uncertain. This CDR3 contains 12 residues. The ends were cut back, 5 bases at V and 10 bases at J, with 12 bases in the middle. The CDR3 DNA sequence: TGTGCCAGCAGTCCCGGAAGCTTGGAGCAGTTCTTC. It specifies CASSPGSLEQFF.

The V call is TRBV24-1, the J call TRBJ2-1, with 8 bases aligning to TRBD1. CDR3 length: 13 amino acids. Germline V lookup: CDR1 KGHDR, CDR2 SFDVKD. V lost 4 bases to trimming and J lost 8 bases; unmatched junction nucleotides: 3. CDR3 sequence reads: CATSETGVDEQFF. The CDR3 DNA is TGTGCCACCAGTGAGACAGGGGTTGATGAGCAGTTCTTC.

V gene TRBV7-2 combines with J gene TRBJ2-5, with 14 nucleotides matching TRBD2. Trimming at V came to 2 bases and at J to 4 bases, leaving 6 bases not matched to a gene. Germline V lookup: CDR1 SGHTA, CDR2 FQGNSA. The CDR3 spans 17 residues. DNA of the CDR3: TGTGCCAGCAGCTTAAATCCGGGACTAGCGGGAGCAGAGACCCAGTACTTC. Translating it yields CASSLNPGLAGAETQYF.

This clonotype occurred a few times. The chain couples TRBV9 to TRBJ2-2; 8 positions match TRBD1. V shed 0 bases, J shed 1 base, and the junction held 2 bases outside the gene matches. Germline V gene data show CDR1 as SGDLS and CDR2 as YYNGEE. The CDR3 is made up of 16 amino acids. The CDR3 sequence: CASSVVGQGNTGELFF. In DNA, the CDR3 is TGTGCCAGCAGCGTAGTTGGACAGGGGAACACCGGGGAGCTGTTTTTT.

This clonotype has more than one count but fewer than ten. The chain is built from TRBV11-2 and TRBJ2-7; TRBD1 might be the D (7 bases). Germline V CDR1 and CDR2: SGHAT, FQNNGV. V was clipped by 5 bases and J by 1 base, with 18 bases between them. This CDR3 spans 16 amino acids. The chain's CDR3 is CASSPSQGGSSYEQYF. The CDR3 DNA is TGTGCCAGCAGCCCCAGTCAGGGGGGCAGTTCCTACGAGCAGTACTTC.

The chain uses TRBV29-1 and TRBJ1-4; D unresolved. Germline V lookup: CDR1 SQVTM, CDR2 ANQGSEA. The CDR3 has 11 residues. With 4 bases removed from V and 5 bases from J, the gap between germline ends came to 5 bases. In DNA form, the CDR3 reads TGCAGCGTTGTACAAAATGAAAAACTGTTTTTT. Amino acids: CSVVQNEKLFF.